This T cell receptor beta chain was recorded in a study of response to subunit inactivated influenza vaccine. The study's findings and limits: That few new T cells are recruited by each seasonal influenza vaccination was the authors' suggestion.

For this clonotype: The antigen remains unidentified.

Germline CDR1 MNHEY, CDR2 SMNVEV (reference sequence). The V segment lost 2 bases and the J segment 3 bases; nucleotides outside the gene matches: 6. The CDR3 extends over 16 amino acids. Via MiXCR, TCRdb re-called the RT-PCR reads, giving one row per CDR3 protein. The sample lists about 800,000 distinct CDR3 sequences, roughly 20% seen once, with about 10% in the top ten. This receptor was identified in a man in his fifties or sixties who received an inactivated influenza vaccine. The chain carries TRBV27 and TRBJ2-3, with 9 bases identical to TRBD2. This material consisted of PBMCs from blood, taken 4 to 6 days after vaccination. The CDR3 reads CASSLLRAGGTDTQYF. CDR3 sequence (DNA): TGTGCCAGCAGTTTACTTCGAGCGGGGGGTACAGATACGCAGTATTTT.